This TCR beta chain comes out of a study of PD-1 blockade in classical Hodgkin lymphoma. Study results and caveats: By C4D1, CD4+ diversity increased significantly, especially in complete responders. Complete responders' baseline diversity resembled that of newly diagnosed patients. According to reports, newly diagnosed patients had lower baseline TCR diversity than healthy donors, and relapsed/refractory patients had lower baseline TCR diversity still.

Exposure to brentuximab vedotin varied, and each patient had relapsed following autologous stem cell transplantation. Worth noting for this clone: No antigen is known for it.

Data came from immunoSEQ multiplex PCR; TCRdb stores just in-frame clones and leaves some out. Of about 97,000 clones listed, around 80% are singletons. Trimming took 3 bases from V and 6 from J, leaving 9 bases between them. The CDR3 totals 11 residues. CDR1 is DFQATT and CDR2 is SNEGSKA in the germline V gene (reference sequence). The source was peripheral blood mononuclear cells (PBMCs), collected at baseline. The J gene is TRBJ2-7, the V gene TRBV20-1; D ambiguous. The TCR comes from a human donor with classical Hodgkin lymphoma. The CDR3 sequence is CSASGPREQYF. In DNA form, the CDR3 reads TGCAGTGCTAGTGGCCCCCGCGAGCAGTACTTC.